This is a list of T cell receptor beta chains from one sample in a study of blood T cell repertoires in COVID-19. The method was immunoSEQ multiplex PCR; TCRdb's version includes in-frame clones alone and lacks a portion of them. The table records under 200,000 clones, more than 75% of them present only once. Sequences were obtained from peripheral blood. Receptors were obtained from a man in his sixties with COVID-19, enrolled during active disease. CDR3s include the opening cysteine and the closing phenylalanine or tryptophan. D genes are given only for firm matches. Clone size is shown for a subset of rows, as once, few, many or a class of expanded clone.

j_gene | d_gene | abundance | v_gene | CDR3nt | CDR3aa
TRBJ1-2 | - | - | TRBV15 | TGTGCCACCAGCGACCGCCTCAGGGGCGCCTATGGCTACACCTTC | CATSDRLRGAYGYTF
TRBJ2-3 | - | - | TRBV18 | TGTGCCAGCTCACCACCAGGCGGAGATACGCAGTATTTT | CASSPPGGDTQYF
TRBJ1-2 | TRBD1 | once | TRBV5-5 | TGTGCCAGCAGCTTTCGCTCCGGGACAGGCGATGGCTACACCTTC | CASSFRSGTGDGYTF
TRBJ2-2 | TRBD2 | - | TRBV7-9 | TGTGCCGGAAGGAGCGGGAGGAGGGACACCGGGGAGCTGTTTTTT | CAGRSGRRDTGELFF
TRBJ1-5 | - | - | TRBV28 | TGTGCCAGCAGTCTCACCGGGACATTAAATCAGCCCCAGCATTTT | CASSLTGTLNQPQHF
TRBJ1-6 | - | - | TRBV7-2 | TGTGCCAGCAGCCTTGTGGGGGGGCCTAATAATTCACCCCTCCACTTT | CASSLVGGPNNSPLHF
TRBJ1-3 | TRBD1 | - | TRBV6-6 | TGTGCCAGCAGTACCGCGGGACAGAGCTCTGGAAACACCATATATTTT | CASSTAGQSSGNTIYF
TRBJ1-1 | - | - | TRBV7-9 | TGTGCCAGCATCAGGGCAGCGAACACTGAAGCTTTCTTT | CASIRAANTEAFF
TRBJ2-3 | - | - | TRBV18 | TGTGCCAGCTCACTGGAAAGACAGATCGGTGCAGATACGCAGTATTTT | CASSLERQIGADTQYF
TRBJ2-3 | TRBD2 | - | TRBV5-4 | TGTGCCAGCAGCTTAGGGGGGAGCGGGGGGAGGTTCGATACGCAGTATTTT | CASSLGGSGGRFDTQYF
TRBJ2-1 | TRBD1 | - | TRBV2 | TGTGCCAGCACCTGGCAAGGGACAGGGGGCAATGAGCAGTTCTTC | CASTWQGTGGNEQFF
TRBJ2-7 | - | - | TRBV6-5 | TGTGCCAGCAGTTACTTGAGAGGCTACGAGCAGTACTTC | CASSYLRGYEQYF
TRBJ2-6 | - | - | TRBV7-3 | TGTGCCAGCAGCCCACAGGTGGATGGGGCCAACGTCCTGACTTTC | CASSPQVDGANVLTF
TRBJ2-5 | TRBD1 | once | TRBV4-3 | TGCGCCAGCAGCCGCGAAACAGGGGGGCGCGGGGAGACCCAGTACTTC | CASSRETGGRGETQYF
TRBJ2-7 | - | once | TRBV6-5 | TGTGCCAGCAGAAGCCCCGAACTCTACGAGCAGTACTTC | CASRSPELYEQYF
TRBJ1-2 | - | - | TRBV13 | TGTGCCAGCAGCCTTCGACAAGGTGAGCATGGCTACACCTTC | CASSLRQGEHGYTF
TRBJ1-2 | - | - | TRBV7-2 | TGTGCCAGCAGCTTATTTTACAGTACGGGCTACACCTTC | CASSLFYSTGYTF
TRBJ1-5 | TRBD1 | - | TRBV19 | TGTGCCAGTAGTCAGGGGGCGGGTCGTCAGCCCCAGCATTTT | CASSQGAGRQPQHF
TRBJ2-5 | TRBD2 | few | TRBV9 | TGTGCCAGCAGCGTAGGGGTCGCTAGCGGGGGGGCAGAGACCCAGTACTTC | CASSVGVASGGAETQYF
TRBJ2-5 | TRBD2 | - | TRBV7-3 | TGTGCCAGCAGCTTAATAGCCGGGACTAGCGGAAGAAAGACCCAGTACTTC | CASSLIAGTSGRKTQYF
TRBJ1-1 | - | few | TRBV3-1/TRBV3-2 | TGTGCCAGCAGCCTTCGAGTCCTAACCCCTGAAGCTTTCTTT | CASSLRVLTPEAFF
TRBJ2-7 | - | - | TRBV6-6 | TGTGCCAGCAGTTACTCCGTAGGGGTACGGGACGAGCAGTACTTC | CASSYSVGVRDEQYF
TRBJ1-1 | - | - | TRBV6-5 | TGTGCCAGCAGTTACTCAAACAGGGACAACACTGAAGCTTTCTTT | CASSYSNRDNTEAFF
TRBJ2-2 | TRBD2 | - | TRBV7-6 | TGTGCCAGCAGCTTAGGGCCGGCTAGCGGGGTCGCGAACACCGGGGAGCTGTTTTTT | CASSLGPASGVANTGELFF
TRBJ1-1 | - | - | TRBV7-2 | TGTGCCAGCAGCTCCTCTCCCGGGAGGAACACTGAAGCTTTCTTT | CASSSSPGRNTEAFF
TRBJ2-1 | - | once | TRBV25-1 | TGTGCCAGCAAAAAGTCTCGCGGCGGGAACAATGAGCAGTTCTTC | CASKKSRGGNNEQFF
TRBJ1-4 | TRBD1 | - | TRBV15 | TGTGCCACCAGCAGCCGGGACAGGGCTAATGAAAAACTGTTTTTT | CATSSRDRANEKLFF
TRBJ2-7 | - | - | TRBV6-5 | TGTGCCAGCAGTTACACGGGAATGGGGGGCGAGCAGTACTTC | CASSYTGMGGEQYF
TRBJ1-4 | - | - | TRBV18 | TGTGCCAGCTCACCAACAGGGCCCGGGGAAAAACTGTTTTTT | CASSPTGPGEKLFF
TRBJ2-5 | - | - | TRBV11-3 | TGTGCCAGCAGCTTAGATATGGAGACCCAGTACTTC | CASSLDMETQYF
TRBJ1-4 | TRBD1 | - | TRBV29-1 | TGCAGCGTTGGGACAGGCCAAAATGAAAAACTGTTTTTT | CSVGTGQNEKLFF
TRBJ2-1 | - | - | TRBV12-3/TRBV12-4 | TGTGCCAGCAGTTTAGTTGGCCATGAGCAGTTCTTC | CASSLVGHEQFF
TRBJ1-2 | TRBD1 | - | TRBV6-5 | TGTGCCAGCAGACCACAGGGGTCGGATGGCTACACCTTC | CASRPQGSDGYTF
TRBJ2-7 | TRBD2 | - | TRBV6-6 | TGTGCCAGCAGTCCCCGGGTTAGCGGGGTACTTCCGAGGGAGCAGTACTTC | CASSPRVSGVLPREQYF
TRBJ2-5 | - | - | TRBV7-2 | TGTGCCAGCAGCTTAGGGTCGCGCAAAGAGACCCAGTACTTC | CASSLGSRKETQYF
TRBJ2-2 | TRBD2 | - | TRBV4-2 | TGTGCCAGCAGCCAAGCCCCTCTAGCGGGGGACACCGGGGAGCTGTTTTTT | CASSQAPLAGDTGELFF
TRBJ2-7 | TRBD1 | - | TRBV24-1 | TGTGCCACCAGTGGCGGACAGGCTCCCTACGAGCAGTACTTC | CATSGGQAPYEQYF
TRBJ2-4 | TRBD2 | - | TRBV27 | TGTGCCAGCAGTCCCCTAACACGGGGTAGCGGGGGTCAAAGGGGGAACATTCAGTACTTC | CASSPLTRGSGGQRGNIQYF
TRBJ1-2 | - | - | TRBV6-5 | TGTGCCAGCACCTCCCGGGGAGGGGTAATCTATGGCTACACCTTC | CASTSRGGVIYGYTF
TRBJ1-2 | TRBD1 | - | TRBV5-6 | TGTGCCAGCAGGATGCAGGGGGCCCCTAACTATGGCTACACCTTC | CASRMQGAPNYGYTF
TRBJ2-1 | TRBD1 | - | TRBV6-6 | TGTGCCAGCAGAGGGACAGGGAACAATGAGCAGTTCTTC | CASRGTGNNEQFF
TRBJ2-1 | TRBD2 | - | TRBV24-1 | TGTGCCACCAGTGATGCTGGGACTAGCGGGAGTGGGAATGAGCAGTTCTTC | CATSDAGTSGSGNEQFF
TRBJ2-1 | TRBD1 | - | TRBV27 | TGTGCCAGCAGTCGGGGCGGGACAGGAGCGTACAATGAGCAGTTCTTC | CASSRGGTGAYNEQFF
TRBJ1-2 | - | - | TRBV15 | TGTGCCACCAGCAGAGATCGGAATGAAGGGAGCTATGGCTACACCTTC | CATSRDRNEGSYGYTF
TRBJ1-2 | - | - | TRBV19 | TGTGCCAGTAGTAACTTTCGCGACAGTAGCTACACCTTC | CASSNFRDSSYTF
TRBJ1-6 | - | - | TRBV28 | TGTGCCAGCAGTGGGCGGGCACCCCTCCACTTT | CASSGRAPLHF
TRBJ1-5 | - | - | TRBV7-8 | TGTGCCAGCAGCTTAAGGACAAACCAGCCCCAGCATTTT | CASSLRTNQPQHF
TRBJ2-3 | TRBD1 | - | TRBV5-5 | TGTGCCAGCAGCTTGGCGATCGGGACAGGGAGCACAGATACGCAGTATTTT | CASSLAIGTGSTDTQYF
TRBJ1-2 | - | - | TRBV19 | TGTGCCAGTAGTCAACCAGGCTTCCCGGCTGGCTACACCTTC | CASSQPGFPAGYTF
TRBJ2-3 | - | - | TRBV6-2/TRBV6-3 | TGTGCCAGCAGTTACCGGCAGGGAACAGATACGCAGTATTTT | CASSYRQGTDTQYF
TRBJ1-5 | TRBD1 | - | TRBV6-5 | TGTGCCAGCCAAGGGGGCTGGGGCAATCAGCCCCAGCATTTT | CASQGGWGNQPQHF
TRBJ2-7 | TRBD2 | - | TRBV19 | TGTGCCGTCGGGTGGGCGGGAGGACCCTACGAGCAGTACTTC | CAVGWAGGPYEQYF
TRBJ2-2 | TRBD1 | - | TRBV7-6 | TGTGCCAGCAGCTTGCGGACAGGGGCCGGGGAGCTGTTTTTT | CASSLRTGAGELFF